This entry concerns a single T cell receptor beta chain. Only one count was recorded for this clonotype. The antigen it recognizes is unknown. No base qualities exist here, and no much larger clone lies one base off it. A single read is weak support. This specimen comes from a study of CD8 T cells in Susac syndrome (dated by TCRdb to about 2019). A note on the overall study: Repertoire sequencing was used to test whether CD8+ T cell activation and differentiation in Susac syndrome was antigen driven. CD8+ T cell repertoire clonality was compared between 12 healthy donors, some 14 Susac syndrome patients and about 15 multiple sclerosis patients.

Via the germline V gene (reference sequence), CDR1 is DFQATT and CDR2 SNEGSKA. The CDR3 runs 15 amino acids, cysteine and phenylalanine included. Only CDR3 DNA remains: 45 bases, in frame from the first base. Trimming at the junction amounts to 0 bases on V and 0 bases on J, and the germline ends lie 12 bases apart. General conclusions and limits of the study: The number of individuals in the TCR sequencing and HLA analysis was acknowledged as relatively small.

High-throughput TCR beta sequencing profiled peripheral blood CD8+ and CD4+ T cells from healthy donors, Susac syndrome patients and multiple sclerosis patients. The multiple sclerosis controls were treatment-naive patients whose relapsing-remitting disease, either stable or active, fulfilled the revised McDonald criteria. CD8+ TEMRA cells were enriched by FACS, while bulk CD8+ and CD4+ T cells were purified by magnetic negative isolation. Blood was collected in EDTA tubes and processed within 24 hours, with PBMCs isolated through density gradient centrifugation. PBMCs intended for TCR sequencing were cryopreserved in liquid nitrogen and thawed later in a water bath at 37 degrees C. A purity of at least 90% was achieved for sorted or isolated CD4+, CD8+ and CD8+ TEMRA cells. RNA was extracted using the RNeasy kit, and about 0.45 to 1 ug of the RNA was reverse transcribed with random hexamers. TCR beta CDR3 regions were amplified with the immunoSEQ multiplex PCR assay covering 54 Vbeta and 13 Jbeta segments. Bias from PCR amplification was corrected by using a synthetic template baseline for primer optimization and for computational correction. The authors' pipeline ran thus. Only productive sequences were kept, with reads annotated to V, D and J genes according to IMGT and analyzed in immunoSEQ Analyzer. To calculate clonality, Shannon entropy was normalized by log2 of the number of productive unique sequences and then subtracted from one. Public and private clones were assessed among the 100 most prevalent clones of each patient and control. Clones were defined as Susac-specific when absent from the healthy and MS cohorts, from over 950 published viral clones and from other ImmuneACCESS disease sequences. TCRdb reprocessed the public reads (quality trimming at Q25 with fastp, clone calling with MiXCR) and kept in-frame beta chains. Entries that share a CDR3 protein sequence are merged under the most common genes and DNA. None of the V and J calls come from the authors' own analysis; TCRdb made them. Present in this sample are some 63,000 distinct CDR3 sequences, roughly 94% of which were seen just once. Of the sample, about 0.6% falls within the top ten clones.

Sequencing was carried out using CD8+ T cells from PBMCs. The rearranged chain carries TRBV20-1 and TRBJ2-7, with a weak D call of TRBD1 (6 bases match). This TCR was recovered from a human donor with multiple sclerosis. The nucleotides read TGCAGTGCTAGAGAAATGACAGGCAGCTCCTACGAGCAGTACTTC. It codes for CSAREMTGSSYEQYF.